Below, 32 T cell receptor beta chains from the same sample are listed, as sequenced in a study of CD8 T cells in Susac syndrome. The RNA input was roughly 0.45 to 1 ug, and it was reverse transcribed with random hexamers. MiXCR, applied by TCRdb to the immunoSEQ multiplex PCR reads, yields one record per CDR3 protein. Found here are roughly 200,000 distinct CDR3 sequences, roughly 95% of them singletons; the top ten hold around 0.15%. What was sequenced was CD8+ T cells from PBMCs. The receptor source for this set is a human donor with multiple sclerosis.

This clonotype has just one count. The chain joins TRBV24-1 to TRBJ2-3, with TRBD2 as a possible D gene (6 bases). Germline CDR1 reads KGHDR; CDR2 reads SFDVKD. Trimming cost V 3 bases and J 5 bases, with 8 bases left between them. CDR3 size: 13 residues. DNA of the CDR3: TGTGCCACCAGTGATGTGGGGGGAGATACGCAGTATTTT. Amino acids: CATSDVGGDTQYF.

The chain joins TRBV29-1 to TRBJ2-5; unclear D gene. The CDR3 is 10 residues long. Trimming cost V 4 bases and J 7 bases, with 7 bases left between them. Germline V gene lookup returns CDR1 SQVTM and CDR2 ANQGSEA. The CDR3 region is CSVALATQYF. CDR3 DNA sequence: TGCAGCGTTGCTCTGGCGACCCAGTACTTC. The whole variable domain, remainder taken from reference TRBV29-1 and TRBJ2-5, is SAVISQKPSRDICQRGTSLTIQCQVDSQVTMMFWYRQQPGQSLTLIATANQGSEATYESGFVIDKFPISRPNLTFSTLTVSNMSPEDSSIYLCSVALATQYFGPGTRLLVL.

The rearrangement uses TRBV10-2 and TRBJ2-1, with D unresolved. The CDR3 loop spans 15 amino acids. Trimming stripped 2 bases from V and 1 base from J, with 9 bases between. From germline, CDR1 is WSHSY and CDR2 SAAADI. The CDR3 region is CASSEPRHSYNEQFF. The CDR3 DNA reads TGCGCCAGCAGTGAGCCCCGACATTCCTACAATGAGCAGTTCTTC.

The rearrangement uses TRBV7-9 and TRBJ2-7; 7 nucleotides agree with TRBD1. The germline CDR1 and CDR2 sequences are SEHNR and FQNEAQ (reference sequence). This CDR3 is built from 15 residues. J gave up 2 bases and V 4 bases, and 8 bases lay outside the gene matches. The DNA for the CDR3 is TGTGCCAGCAGCTCGCTGGACAGGAGCCCCTACGAGCAGTACTTC. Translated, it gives CASSSLDRSPYEQYF.

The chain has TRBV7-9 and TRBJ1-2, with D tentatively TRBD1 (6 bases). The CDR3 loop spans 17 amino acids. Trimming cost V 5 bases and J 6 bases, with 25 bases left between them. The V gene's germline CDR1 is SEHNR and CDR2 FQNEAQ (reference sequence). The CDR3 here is CASSPPSGQGTIDGYTF. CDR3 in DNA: TGTGCCAGCAGCCCCCCGTCCGGCCAGGGGACGATCGATGGCTACACCTTC.

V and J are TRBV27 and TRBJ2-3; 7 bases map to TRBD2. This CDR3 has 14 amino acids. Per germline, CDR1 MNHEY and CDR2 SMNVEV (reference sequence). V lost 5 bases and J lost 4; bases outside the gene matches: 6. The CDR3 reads CASSQGTTADTQYF. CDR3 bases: TGTGCCAGCAGTCAAGGGACTACGGCAGATACGCAGTATTTT.

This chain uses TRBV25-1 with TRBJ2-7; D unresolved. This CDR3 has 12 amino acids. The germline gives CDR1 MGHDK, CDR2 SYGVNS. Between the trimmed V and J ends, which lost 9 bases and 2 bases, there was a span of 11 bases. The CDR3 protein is CASRAPTYEQYF. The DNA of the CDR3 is TGTGCCAGTCGGGCCCCGACCTACGAGCAGTACTTC.

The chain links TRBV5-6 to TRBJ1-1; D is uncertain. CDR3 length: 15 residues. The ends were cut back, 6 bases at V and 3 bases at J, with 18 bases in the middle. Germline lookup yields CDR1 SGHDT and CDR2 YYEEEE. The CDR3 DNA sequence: TGTGCCAGCATCACCTTCCTGGGGTTCGACACTGAAGCTTTCTTT. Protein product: CASITFLGFDTEAFF.

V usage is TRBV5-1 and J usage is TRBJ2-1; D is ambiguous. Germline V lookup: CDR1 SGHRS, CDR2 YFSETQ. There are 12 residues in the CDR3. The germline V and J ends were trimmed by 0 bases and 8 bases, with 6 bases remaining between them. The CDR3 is CASSLDQHEQFF. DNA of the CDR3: TGCGCCAGCAGCTTGGACCAACATGAGCAGTTCTTC.

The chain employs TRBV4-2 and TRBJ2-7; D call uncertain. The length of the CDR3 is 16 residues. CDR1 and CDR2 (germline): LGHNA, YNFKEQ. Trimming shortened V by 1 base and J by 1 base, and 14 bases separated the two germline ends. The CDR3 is CASSQAVERESYEQYF. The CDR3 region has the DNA TGTGCCAGCAGCCAAGCGGTGGAGAGAGAATCCTACGAGCAGTACTTC.

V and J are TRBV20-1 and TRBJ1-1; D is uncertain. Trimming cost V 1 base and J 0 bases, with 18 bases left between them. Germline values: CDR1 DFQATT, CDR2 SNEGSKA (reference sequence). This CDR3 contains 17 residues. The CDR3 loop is CSARVEENLDMNTEAFF. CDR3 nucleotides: TGCAGTGCTAGAGTTGAGGAAAACCTCGACATGAACACTGAAGCTTTCTTT.

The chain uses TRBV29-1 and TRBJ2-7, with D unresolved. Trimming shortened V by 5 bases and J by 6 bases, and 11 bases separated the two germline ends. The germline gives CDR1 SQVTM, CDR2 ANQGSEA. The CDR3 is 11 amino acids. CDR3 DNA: TGCAGCGTTTGGGCCACGGGCGAGCAGTACTTC. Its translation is CSVWATGEQYF.

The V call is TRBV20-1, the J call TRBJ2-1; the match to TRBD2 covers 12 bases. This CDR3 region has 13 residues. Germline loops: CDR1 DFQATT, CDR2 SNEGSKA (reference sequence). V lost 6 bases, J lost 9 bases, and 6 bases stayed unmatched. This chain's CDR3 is CSALTSGGFEQFF. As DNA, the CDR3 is TGCAGTGCCTTGACTAGCGGGGGCTTTGAGCAGTTCTTC.

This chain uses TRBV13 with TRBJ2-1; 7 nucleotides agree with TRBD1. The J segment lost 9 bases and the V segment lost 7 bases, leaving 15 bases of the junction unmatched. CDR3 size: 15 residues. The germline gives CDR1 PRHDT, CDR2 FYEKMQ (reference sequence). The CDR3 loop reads CASNDREGAGAEQFF. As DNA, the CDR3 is TGTGCCAGCAACGATCGTGAGGGGGCCGGTGCTGAGCAGTTCTTC.

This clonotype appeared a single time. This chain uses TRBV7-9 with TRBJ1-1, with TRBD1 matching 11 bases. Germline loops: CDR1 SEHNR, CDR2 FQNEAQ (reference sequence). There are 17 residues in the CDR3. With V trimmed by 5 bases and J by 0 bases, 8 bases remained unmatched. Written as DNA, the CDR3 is TGTGCCAGCAGCCCCGGGACAGGGGGTCTTATGAACACTGAAGCTTTCTTT. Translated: CASSPGTGGLMNTEAFF.

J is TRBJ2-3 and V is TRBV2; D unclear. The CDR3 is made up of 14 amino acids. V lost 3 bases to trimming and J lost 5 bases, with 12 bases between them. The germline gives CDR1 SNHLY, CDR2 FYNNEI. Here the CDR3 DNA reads TGTGCCAGCAGTGACAAACTTGGCCTAGATACGCAGTATTTT. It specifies CASSDKLGLDTQYF.

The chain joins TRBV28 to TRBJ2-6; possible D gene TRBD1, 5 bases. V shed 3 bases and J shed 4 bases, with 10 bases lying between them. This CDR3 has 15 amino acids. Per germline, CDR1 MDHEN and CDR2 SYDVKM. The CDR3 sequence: CASSFTRTGANVLTF. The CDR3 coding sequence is TGTGCCAGCAGTTTCACCCGGACAGGGGCCAACGTCCTGACTTTC.

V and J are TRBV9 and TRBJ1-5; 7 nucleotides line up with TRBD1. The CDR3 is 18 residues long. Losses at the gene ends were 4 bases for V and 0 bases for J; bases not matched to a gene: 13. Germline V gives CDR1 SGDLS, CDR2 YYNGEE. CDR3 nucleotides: TGTGCCAGCAGCCACACCCGGGCACAGGGGTATAGCAATCAGCCCCAGCATTTT. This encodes CASSHTRAQGYSNQPQHF.

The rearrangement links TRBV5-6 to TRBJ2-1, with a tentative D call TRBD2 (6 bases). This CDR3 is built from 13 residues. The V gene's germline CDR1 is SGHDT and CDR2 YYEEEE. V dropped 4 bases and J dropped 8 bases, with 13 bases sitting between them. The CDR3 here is CASSLAGSDEQFF. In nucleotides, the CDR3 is TGTGCCAGCAGCCTCGCGGGGAGCGATGAGCAGTTCTTC.

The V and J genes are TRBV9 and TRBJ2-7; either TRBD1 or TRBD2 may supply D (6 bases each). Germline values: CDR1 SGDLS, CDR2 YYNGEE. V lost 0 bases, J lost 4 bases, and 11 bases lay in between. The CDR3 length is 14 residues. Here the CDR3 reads CASSVEEGGYEQYF. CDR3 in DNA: TGTGCCAGCAGCGTAGAGGAGGGGGGTTACGAGCAGTACTTC.

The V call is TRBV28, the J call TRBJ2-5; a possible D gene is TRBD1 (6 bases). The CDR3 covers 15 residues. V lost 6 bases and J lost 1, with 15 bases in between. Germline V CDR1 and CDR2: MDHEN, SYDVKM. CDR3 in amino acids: CASRRYRESQETQYF. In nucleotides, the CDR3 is TGTGCCAGCAGGAGATACAGGGAATCCCAAGAGACCCAGTACTTC.

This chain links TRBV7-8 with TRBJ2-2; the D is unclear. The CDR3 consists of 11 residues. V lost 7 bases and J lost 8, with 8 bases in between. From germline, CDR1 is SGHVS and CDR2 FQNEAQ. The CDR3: CASTPVGELFF. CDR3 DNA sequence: TGTGCCAGCACCCCAGTTGGGGAGCTGTTTTTT. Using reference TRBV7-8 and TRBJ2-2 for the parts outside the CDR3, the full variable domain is GAGVSQSPRYKVAKRGQDVALRCDPISGHVSLFWYQQALGQGPEFLTYFQNEAQLDKSGLPSDRFFAERPEGSVSTLKIQRTQQEDSAVYLCASTPVGELFFGEGSRLTVL.

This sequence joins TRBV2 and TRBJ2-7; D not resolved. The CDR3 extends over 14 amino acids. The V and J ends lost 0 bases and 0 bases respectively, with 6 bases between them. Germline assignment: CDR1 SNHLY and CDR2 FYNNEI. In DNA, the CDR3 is TGTGCCAGCAGTGAAGCCGGTCCCTCCTACGAGCAGTACTTC. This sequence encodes CASSEAGPSYEQYF.

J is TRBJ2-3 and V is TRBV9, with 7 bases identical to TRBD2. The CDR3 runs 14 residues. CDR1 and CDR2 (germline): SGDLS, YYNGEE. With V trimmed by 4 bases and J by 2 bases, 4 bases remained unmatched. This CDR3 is CASSSSGTTDTQYF. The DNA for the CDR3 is TGTGCCAGCAGCTCCAGCGGGACCACAGATACGCAGTATTTT.

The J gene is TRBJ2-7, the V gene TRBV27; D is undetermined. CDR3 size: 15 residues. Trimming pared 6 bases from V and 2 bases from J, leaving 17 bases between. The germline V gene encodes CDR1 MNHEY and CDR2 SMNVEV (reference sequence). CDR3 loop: CASRLTLYSPYEQYF. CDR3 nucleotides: TGTGCCAGCAGGCTTACTCTCTATAGTCCCTACGAGCAGTACTTC.

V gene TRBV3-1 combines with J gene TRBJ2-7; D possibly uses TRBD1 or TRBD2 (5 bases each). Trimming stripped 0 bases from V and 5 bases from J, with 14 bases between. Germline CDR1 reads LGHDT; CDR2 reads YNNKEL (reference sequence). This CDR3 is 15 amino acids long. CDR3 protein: CASSQDGGMANEQYF. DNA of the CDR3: TGTGCCAGCAGCCAAGATGGGGGTATGGCGAACGAGCAGTACTTC.

The CDR3 here is CSVGSGTIYEQYF. In nucleotides, the CDR3 is TGCAGCGTTGGGTCCGGGACTATCTACGAGCAGTACTTC. The chain links TRBV29-1 to TRBJ2-7; 7 bases are a match to TRBD2. Trimming at V came to 4 bases and at J to 3 bases, leaving 6 bases not matched to a gene. CDR1 is SQVTM, CDR2 ANQGSEA, per germline. This CDR3 is 13 amino acids long.

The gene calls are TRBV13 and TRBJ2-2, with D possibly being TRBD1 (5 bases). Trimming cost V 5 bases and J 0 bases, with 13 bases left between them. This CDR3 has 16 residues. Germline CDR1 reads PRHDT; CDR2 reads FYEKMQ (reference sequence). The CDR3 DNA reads TGTGCCAGCAGCCCACAGGAAGATACGAACACCGGGGAGCTGTTTTTT. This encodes CASSPQEDTNTGELFF.

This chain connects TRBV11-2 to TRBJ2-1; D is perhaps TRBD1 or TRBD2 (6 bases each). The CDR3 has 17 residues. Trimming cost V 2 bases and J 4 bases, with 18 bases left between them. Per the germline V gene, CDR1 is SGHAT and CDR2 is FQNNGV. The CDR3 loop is CASSLLRWRGVYNEQFF. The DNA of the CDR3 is TGTGCCAGCAGCTTACTTCGTTGGAGGGGGGTATACAATGAGCAGTTCTTC.

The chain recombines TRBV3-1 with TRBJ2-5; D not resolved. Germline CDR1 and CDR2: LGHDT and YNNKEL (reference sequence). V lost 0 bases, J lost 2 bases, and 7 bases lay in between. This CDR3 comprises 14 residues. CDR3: CASSQDHRQETQYF. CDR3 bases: TGTGCCAGCAGCCAAGATCACCGTCAAGAGACCCAGTACTTC.

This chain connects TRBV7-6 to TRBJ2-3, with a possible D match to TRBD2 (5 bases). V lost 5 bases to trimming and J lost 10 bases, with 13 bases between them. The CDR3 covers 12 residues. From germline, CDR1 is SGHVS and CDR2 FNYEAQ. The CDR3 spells CASSHRTHPQYF. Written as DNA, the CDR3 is TGTGCCAGCAGCCACCGGACTCATCCGCAGTATTTT.

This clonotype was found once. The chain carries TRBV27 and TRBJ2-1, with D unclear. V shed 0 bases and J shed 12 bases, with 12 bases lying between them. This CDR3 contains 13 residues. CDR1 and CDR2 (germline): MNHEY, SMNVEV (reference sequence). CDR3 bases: TGTGCCAGCAGTTTATCTGCTAGAACGGGGCAGTTCTTC. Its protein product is CASSLSARTGQFF.